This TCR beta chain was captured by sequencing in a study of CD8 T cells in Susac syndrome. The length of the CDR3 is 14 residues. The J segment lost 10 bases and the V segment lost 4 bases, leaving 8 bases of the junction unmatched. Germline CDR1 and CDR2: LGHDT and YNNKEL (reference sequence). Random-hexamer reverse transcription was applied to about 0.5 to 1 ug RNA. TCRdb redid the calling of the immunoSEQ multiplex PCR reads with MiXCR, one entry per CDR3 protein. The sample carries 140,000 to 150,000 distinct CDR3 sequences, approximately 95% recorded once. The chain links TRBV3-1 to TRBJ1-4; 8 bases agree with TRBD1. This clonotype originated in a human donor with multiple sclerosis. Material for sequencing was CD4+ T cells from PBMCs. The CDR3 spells CASSRTGSVGKLFF. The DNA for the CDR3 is TGTGCCAGCAGCCGGACAGGGTCAGTGGGAAAACTGTTTTTT. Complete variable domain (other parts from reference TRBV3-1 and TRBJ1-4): DTAVSQTPKYLVTQMGNDKSIKCEQNLGHDTMYWYKQDSKKFLKIMFSYNNKELIINETVPNRFSPKSPDKAHLNLHINSLELGDSAVYFCASSRTGSVGKLFFGSGTQLSVL.